These 32 T cell receptor beta chains came from one sample sequenced in a study of cytomegalovirus exposure and HLA in healthy donors. Data came from immunoSEQ multiplex PCR; TCRdb stores just in-frame clones and leaves some out. Here the sample spans approximately 82,000 clones, about 95% being singletons. Material for sequencing was PBMCs. All receptors derive from a woman between 18 and 30 years old in good health and CMV-seronegative.

The J gene is TRBJ2-2, the V gene TRBV28, with D unresolved. V was shortened by 8 bases and J by 1 base, with 8 bases between the two germline ends. Germline lookup yields CDR1 MDHEN and CDR2 SYDVKM. CDR3 size: 13 residues. CDR3 bases: TGTGCCAGCGGGCAGGAGAACACCGGGGAGCTGTTTTTT. It yields the protein CASGQENTGELFF.

The chain couples TRBV9 to TRBJ2-4; TRBD2 matches 8 bases. The CDR3 runs 15 residues. Germline V gene lookup returns CDR1 SGDLS and CDR2 YYNGEE. After removal of 3 bases from V and 1 base from J, the junction contained 3 bases not matched to a gene. This CDR3 is CASSGSGDAKNIQYF. The CDR3 bases are TGTGCCAGCAGCGGTAGCGGGGATGCCAAAAACATTCAGTACTTC.

The V gene is TRBV4-1, the J gene TRBJ2-7; possibly TRBD2 for D (6 bases). CDR1 is MGHRA, CDR2 YSYEKL, per germline. The V end lost 0 bases, the J end lost 2 bases, and 14 bases lay between the germline ends. This CDR3 is built from 16 residues. The CDR3 coding sequence is TGCGCCAGCAGCCAAGATACCAGCGGGTATGCCTACGAGCAGTACTTC. It encodes CASSQDTSGYAYEQYF.

The genes are TRBV2 and TRBJ2-7; a possible D gene is TRBD2 (6 bases). The CDR3 extends over 15 amino acids. Looked up from germline, CDR1 is SNHLY and CDR2 is FYNNEI. Trimming pared 7 bases from V and 4 bases from J, leaving 20 bases between. The chain's CDR3 is CASNGMFGSGYEQYF. DNA of the CDR3: TGTGCCAGCAATGGGATGTTCGGTAGCGGATACGAGCAGTACTTC.

This chain joins TRBV6-6 and TRBJ2-3, with D unresolved. CDR1 is MNHNY, CDR2 SVGAGI, per germline (reference sequence). Deletions cut 2 bases from V and 3 bases from J, with 6 bases between. CDR3 length: 13 amino acids. The CDR3 spells CASSYLGTDTQYF. CDR3 DNA: TGTGCCAGCAGTTACCTCGGGACAGATACGCAGTATTTT.

V and J are TRBV7-9 and TRBJ1-1; D gene unclear. Germline lookup yields CDR1 SEHNR and CDR2 FQNEAQ (reference sequence). V was cut by 5 bases and J by 1 base, with 11 bases left in between. The CDR3 loop spans 14 amino acids. The CDR3 spells CASSEEGRNTEAFF. DNA for the CDR3: TGTGCCAGCAGCGAAGAGGGTCGGAACACTGAAGCTTTCTTT.

The chain links TRBV30 to TRBJ2-1; D call uncertain. This CDR3 has 14 residues. V lost 2 bases to trimming and J lost 0 bases, with 8 bases between them. Germline V CDR1 and CDR2: GTSNPN, SVGIG (reference sequence). The CDR3 coding sequence is TGTGCCTGGAGTCTCGAGAGCTCCTACAATGAGCAGTTCTTC. Translated: CAWSLESSYNEQFF.

The gene calls are TRBV6-4 and TRBJ2-2; D is perhaps TRBD1 (6 bases). CDR1 is MRHNA and CDR2 is SNTAGT in the germline V gene. The V end lost 0 bases, the J end lost 4 bases, and 9 bases lay between the germline ends. This CDR3 comprises 15 residues. CDR3 nucleotides: TGTGCCAGCAGTGACTCCCAACAGGGCACCGGGGAGCTGTTTTTT. Amino acid sequence: CASSDSQQGTGELFF.

The chain is built from TRBV9 and TRBJ1-1; 7 nucleotides match TRBD1. Unmatched junction bases numbered 12, after V lost 0 bases and J lost 4 bases. The CDR3 runs 17 residues. The germline CDR1 and CDR2 sequences are SGDLS and YYNGEE. The CDR3 sequence: CASSVAAGGLRGTEAFF. CDR3 nucleotides: TGTGCCAGCAGCGTAGCGGCAGGGGGTTTGCGGGGCACTGAAGCTTTCTTT.

The DNA of the CDR3 is TGTGCCAGCAGCTTAGTACAGGTTCCCTACGAGCAGTACTTC. Protein sequence: CASSLVQVPYEQYF. V is TRBV13 and J is TRBJ2-7; D is possibly TRBD1 (5 bases). Trimming left V 1 base short and J 2 bases short, with 9 bases between. The germline gives CDR1 PRHDT, CDR2 FYEKMQ (reference sequence). This CDR3 has 14 residues.

This clone occurred once. V gene TRBV9 combines with J gene TRBJ1-1; the D is unclear. The ends were cut back, 0 bases at V and 3 bases at J, with 15 bases in the middle. The CDR3 has 16 residues. The germline gives CDR1 SGDLS, CDR2 YYNGEE. DNA for the CDR3: TGTGCCAGCAGCGTAGTTGTGAACGCAGGCGACACTGAAGCTTTCTTT. Its protein product is CASSVVVNAGDTEAFF.

V and J are TRBV6-5 and TRBJ2-7; 8 bases match TRBD1. This CDR3 has 13 residues. CDR1 and CDR2 (germline): MNHEY, SVGAGI. The J segment lost 9 bases and the V segment lost 6 bases, leaving 10 bases of the junction unmatched. CDR3 protein: CASSRSTGARQYF. The CDR3 DNA follows: TGTGCCAGCAGCCGATCGACAGGGGCTCGGCAGTACTTC.

The chain is built from TRBV28 and TRBJ2-6; no clear D gene. This CDR3 has 18 residues. The ends were cut back, 0 bases at V and 1 base at J, with 13 bases in the middle. Germline values: CDR1 MDHEN, CDR2 SYDVKM. The CDR3 DNA is TGTGCCAGCAGTTTATGGGGTCGAGGCGGATCTGGGGCCAACGTCCTGACTTTC. Translating it yields CASSLWGRGGSGANVLTF.

For the CDR3, the DNA is TGTGCCAGCTCGGGGGGACAGGGTCCTAATCAGCCCCAGCATTTT. It specifies CASSGGQGPNQPQHF. The chain couples TRBV28 to TRBJ1-5; 9 bases fit TRBD1. J gave up 4 bases and V 8 bases, and 9 bases lay outside the gene matches. This CDR3 spans 15 amino acids. Germline lookup yields CDR1 MDHEN and CDR2 SYDVKM.

V and J are TRBV10-3 and TRBJ2-7, with TRBD1 identical over 8 bases. The CDR3 runs 14 residues. Per germline, CDR1 ENHRY and CDR2 SYGVKD. The J segment lost 5 bases and the V segment lost 5 bases, leaving 8 bases of the junction unmatched. The CDR3 DNA is TGTGCCATCAGTTGGACAGGGCTGGAGCACGAGCAGTACTTC. Protein product: CAISWTGLEHEQYF.

The gene calls are TRBV14 and TRBJ2-1, with 8 positions matching TRBD2. The CDR3 is 16 residues long. Germline V CDR1 and CDR2: SGHDN, FVKESK. The junction had 9 bases not matched to a gene; V was cut back by 1 base and J by 7 bases. The CDR3 loop is CASSQVVHSGGNEQFF. CDR3 nucleotide sequence: TGTGCCAGCAGCCAAGTTGTCCATTCGGGGGGGAATGAGCAGTTCTTC.

In its sample, this clone was seen once. This sequence joins TRBV6-6 and TRBJ1-1, with a tentative D call TRBD1 (5 bases). Germline CDR1 is MNHNY and CDR2 is SVGAGI (reference sequence). The CDR3 is made up of 12 amino acids. Between the trimmed V and J ends, which lost 6 bases and 6 bases, there was a span of 11 bases. CDR3 in amino acids: CASSPAGAEAFF. CDR3 sequence (DNA): TGTGCCAGCAGCCCCGCGGGGGCTGAAGCTTTCTTT.

The chain carries TRBV10-3 and TRBJ2-5, with a tentative D call TRBD2 (6 bases). The CDR3 runs to 14 residues. The germline V and J ends were trimmed by 7 bases and 5 bases, with 17 bases remaining between them. Germline V gene lookup returns CDR1 ENHRY and CDR2 SYGVKD. The CDR3 region is CAIKEGGRPETQYF. In DNA form, the CDR3 reads TGTGCCATCAAGGAGGGTGGGAGACCCGAGACCCAGTACTTC.

This clone was detected once. The V and J genes are TRBV19 and TRBJ2-3; TRBD1 aligns across 8 bases. The CDR3 is made up of 16 amino acids. J lost 3 bases, V lost 5 bases, and 10 bases had no gene match. Germline loops: CDR1 LNHDA, CDR2 SQIVND (reference sequence). DNA for the CDR3: TGTGCCAGTAGTGCCGGCAGGGGGCGAAGGACAGATACGCAGTATTTT. Encoded protein: CASSAGRGRRTDTQYF.

V usage is TRBV27 and J usage is TRBJ1-1, with D perhaps matching TRBD1 (5 bases). With 4 bases removed from V and 4 bases from J, the gap between germline ends came to 19 bases. The length of the CDR3 is 16 residues. The V gene's germline CDR1 is MNHEY and CDR2 SMNVEV (reference sequence). The CDR3 DNA follows: TGTGCCAGCAGTTCTCGGAGGGGCGGGAGCGGCACTGAAGCTTTCTTT. The encoded protein is CASSSRRGGSGTEAFF.

This chain links TRBV5-1 with TRBJ1-2; D might be TRBD1 (5 bases). This CDR3 has 13 residues. Germline CDR1 is SGHRS and CDR2 is YFSETQ. Trimming removed 0 bases at V and 5 bases at J, with 8 bases between. As DNA, the CDR3 is TGCGCCAGCAGCTTGGAACAGGAGTATGGCTACACCTTC. This encodes CASSLEQEYGYTF.

This chain links TRBV18 with TRBJ1-1; unclear D gene. The CDR3 has 15 amino acids. The germline CDR1 and CDR2 sequences are KGHSH and LQKENI. Trimming removed 6 bases at V and 1 base at J, with 15 bases between. The chain's CDR3 is CASSLTSSGNTEAFF. The DNA of the CDR3 is TGTGCCAGCTCCCTAACTTCCTCGGGGAACACTGAAGCTTTCTTT.

The V call is TRBV28, the J call TRBJ2-2; 7 bases fit TRBD1. CDR1 and CDR2 (germline): MDHEN, SYDVKM. The V segment lost 3 bases and the J segment 2 bases; nucleotides outside the gene matches: 6. The CDR3 loop spans 16 amino acids. CDR3 residues: CASSLGTVFNTGELFF. In DNA form, the CDR3 reads TGTGCCAGCAGTTTGGGGACAGTCTTCAACACCGGGGAGCTGTTTTTT.

The V call is TRBV20-1, the J call TRBJ1-4, with a possible D match to TRBD1 (5 bases). The CDR3 is 11 residues long. V was clipped by 6 bases and J by 7 bases, with 9 bases between them. Germline V lookup: CDR1 DFQATT, CDR2 SNEGSKA (reference sequence). The CDR3 DNA follows: TGCAGTGCACCAACAGGTGAAAAACTGTTTTTT. This encodes CSAPTGEKLFF.

V gene TRBV4-3 combines with J gene TRBJ2-3; 8 bases line up with TRBD2. The junction had 2 bases not matched to a gene; V was cut back by 0 bases and J by 6 bases. The CDR3 extends over 14 amino acids. The germline V gene encodes CDR1 LGHNA and CDR2 YSLEER. CDR3 sequence reads: CASSQELAVDTQYF. The CDR3 DNA reads TGCGCCAGCAGCCAAGAACTAGCGGTGGATACGCAGTATTTT.

This rearrangement joins TRBV10-3 to TRBJ2-2; 11 nucleotides line up with TRBD2. This CDR3 contains 15 residues. CDR1 is ENHRY and CDR2 is SYGVKD in the germline V gene. Trimming at V came to 6 bases and at J to 7 bases, leaving 7 bases not matched to a gene. The CDR3, as DNA: TGTGCCATCAGCGAACTAGCGGGGGTTTTCGGGGAGCTGTTTTTT. This sequence encodes CAISELAGVFGELFF.

This chain links TRBV6-5 with TRBJ2-7, with 9 positions matching TRBD2. The CDR3 consists of 13 residues. V lost 4 bases to trimming and J lost 7 bases; unmatched junction nucleotides: 5. Germline loops: CDR1 MNHEY, CDR2 SVGAGI. The DNA for the CDR3 is TGTGCCAGCAGTTCCCCCCTAGCGGGGGAGCAGTACTTC. Encoded protein: CASSSPLAGEQYF.

The chain employs TRBV27 and TRBJ2-7; TRBD1 is a possible D gene (6 bases). This CDR3 is built from 14 residues. Germline loops: CDR1 MNHEY, CDR2 SMNVEV (reference sequence). V was cut by 1 base and J by 0 bases, with 7 bases left in between. The CDR3 region has the DNA TGTGCCAGCAGTTTATTACAGGGCTCCTACGAGCAGTACTTC. Its protein product is CASSLLQGSYEQYF.

This clone showed up just a few times. As DNA, the CDR3 is TGTGCCAGCAGCTTGGCCGGTGGGGGCTACTACCAAGAGACCCAGTACTTC. This codes for CASSLAGGGYYQETQYF. The rearrangement uses TRBV5-4 and TRBJ2-5; a weak D match, TRBD1 (6 bases). This CDR3 has 17 residues. Germline CDR1 reads SGHNT; CDR2 reads YYREEE (reference sequence). V gave up 0 bases and J gave up 0 bases, with 15 bases separating them.

The J gene is TRBJ2-1, the V gene TRBV19; 13 positions match TRBD2. Germline CDR1 is LNHDA and CDR2 is SQIVND (reference sequence). The V segment lost 5 bases and the J segment 6 bases; nucleotides outside the gene matches: 7. The length of the CDR3 is 16 residues. This chain's CDR3 is CASSALAGGLVNEQFF. The CDR3 region has the DNA TGTGCCAGTAGTGCACTAGCGGGAGGGCTTGTCAATGAGCAGTTCTTC.

J is TRBJ2-7 and V is TRBV7-8, with D possibly TRBD1 on 6 matching bases. The CDR3 is made up of 13 amino acids. Looked up from germline, CDR1 is SGHVS and CDR2 is FQNEAQ. The ends were cut back, 3 bases at V and 2 bases at J, with 8 bases in the middle. The CDR3 region is CASSFGQTYEQYF. The CDR3 DNA sequence: TGTGCCAGCAGCTTCGGACAGACCTACGAGCAGTACTTC.

This clone was counted a single time. V and J are TRBV7-2 and TRBJ1-2; D is ambiguous. Per germline, CDR1 SGHTA and CDR2 FQGNSA. CDR3 length: 13 amino acids. The V gene lost 1 base and the J gene lost 8 bases, with 11 bases spanning the gap. CDR3: CASSLDGSYGYTF. The CDR3 DNA follows: TGTGCCAGCAGCTTAGATGGTTCCTACGGCTACACCTTC.